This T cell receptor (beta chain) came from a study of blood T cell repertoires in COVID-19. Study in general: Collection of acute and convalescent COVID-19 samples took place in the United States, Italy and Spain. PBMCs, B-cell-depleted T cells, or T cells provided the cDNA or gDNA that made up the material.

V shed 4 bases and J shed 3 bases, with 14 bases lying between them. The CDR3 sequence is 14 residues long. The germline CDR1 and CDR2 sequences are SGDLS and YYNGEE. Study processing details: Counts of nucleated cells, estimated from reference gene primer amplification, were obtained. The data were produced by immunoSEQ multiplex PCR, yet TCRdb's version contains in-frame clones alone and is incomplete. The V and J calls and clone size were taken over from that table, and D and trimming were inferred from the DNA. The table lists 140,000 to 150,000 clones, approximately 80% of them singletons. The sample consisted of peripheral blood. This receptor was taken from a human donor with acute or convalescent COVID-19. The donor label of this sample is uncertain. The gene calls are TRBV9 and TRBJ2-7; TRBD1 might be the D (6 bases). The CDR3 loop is CASSPGRGLYEQYF. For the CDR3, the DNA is TGTGCCAGCAGCCCAGGCAGGGGCCTCTACGAGCAGTACTTC.